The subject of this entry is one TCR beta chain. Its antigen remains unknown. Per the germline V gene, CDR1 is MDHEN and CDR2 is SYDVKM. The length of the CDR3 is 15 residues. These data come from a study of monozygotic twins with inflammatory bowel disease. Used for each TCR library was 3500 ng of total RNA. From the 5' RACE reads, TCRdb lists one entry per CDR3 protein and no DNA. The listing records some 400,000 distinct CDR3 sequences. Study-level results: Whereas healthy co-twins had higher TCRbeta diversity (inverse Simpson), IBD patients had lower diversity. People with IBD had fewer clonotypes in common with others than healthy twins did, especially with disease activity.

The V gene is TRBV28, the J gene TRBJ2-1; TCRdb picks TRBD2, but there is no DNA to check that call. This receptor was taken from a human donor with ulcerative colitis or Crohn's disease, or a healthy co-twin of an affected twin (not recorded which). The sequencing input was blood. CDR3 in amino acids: CASSAGGDPYNEQFF.